This TCR beta chain was obtained from a study of breast tumors, draining lymph nodes, adjacent tissues. Study-level points and caveats: Data only fit, rather than demonstrated, lymph node origin of most tumor T cells. Findings are consistent with lymph node origin and intratumoral expansion of most tumor T cells. Luminal-like breast cancer showed significantly greater tumor-nontumor repertoire similarity than basal-like breast cancer did. Tumors had less TCR diversity than lymph nodes, more than nontumor tissue.

J gave up 1 base and V 6 bases, and 12 bases lay outside the gene matches. CDR3 size: 19 residues. CDR1 is SGHVS and CDR2 is FNYEAQ in the germline V gene. This clonotype was observed many times. The antigen remains undetermined. Samples came from axillary lymph nodes draining the breast cancer. TCRdb reprocessed the multiplex PCR reads via MiXCR and lists one record per CDR3 protein. The table has 120,000 or so distinct CDR3 sequences, roughly 21% seen once; the top ten hold under 4.5%. The sequenced sample consisted of axillary lymph node tissue. The V call is TRBV7-6, the J call TRBJ2-3; TRBD2 agrees at 14 bases. This receptor was taken from a female donor with breast cancer. Some clones in this sample may be carry-over from other donors' samples. CDR3 nucleotides: TGTGCCAGCAGACGGAAGGGACTAGCGGGAGAGGGTGGCACAGATACGCAGTATTTT. This translates into CASRRKGLAGEGGTDTQYF.